This T cell receptor beta chain was recovered during a study of blood T cell repertoires in COVID-19. Study information: The United States, Italy and Spain provided the acute and convalescent COVID-19 samples. From T cells, B-cell-depleted T cells, or PBMCs came the material, which was cDNA or gDNA.

Per the original data handling: Reference gene primer amplification in the assay estimated nucleated cell counts. This table comes from immunoSEQ multiplex PCR, and its TCRdb copy is limited to in-frame clones, with some not included. V, J and clone size derive from that table, while D and trimming were established from the DNA sequence. This sample has 200,000 to 250,000 clones, with roughly 80% found just once. This sequence originates from a woman older than 75 with active or convalescent COVID-19. Sequencing input: peripheral blood.

CDR3 in DNA: TGCGCCAGCAGCCAAGGTGTGGGGGGATACGAGCAGTACTTC. This codes for CASSQGVGGYEQYF. The chain employs TRBV4-3 and TRBJ2-7; possibly TRBD2 for D (6 bases). Per germline, CDR1 LGHNA and CDR2 YSLEER. V was clipped by 1 base and J by 4 bases, with 11 bases between them. This CDR3 has 14 amino acids.